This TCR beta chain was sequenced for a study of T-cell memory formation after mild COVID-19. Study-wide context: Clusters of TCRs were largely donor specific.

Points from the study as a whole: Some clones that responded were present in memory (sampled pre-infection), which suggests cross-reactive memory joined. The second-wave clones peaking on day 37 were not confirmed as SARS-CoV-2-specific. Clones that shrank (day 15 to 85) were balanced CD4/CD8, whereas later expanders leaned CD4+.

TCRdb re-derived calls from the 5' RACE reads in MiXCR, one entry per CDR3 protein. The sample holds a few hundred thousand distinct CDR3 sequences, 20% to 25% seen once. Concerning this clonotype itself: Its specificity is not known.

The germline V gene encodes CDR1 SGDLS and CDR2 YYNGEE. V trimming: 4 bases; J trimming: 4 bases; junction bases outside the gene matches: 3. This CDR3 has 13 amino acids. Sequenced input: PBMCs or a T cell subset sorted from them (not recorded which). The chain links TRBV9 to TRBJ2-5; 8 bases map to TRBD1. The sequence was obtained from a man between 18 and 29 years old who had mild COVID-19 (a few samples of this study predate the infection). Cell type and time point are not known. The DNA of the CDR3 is TGTGCCAGCAGCCAGGGGGCCCCAGAGACCCAGTACTTC. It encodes CASSQGAPETQYF. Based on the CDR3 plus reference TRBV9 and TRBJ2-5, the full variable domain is DSGVTQTPKHLITATGQRVTLRCSPRSGDLSVYWYQQSLDQGLQFLIQYYNGEERAKGNILERFSAQQFPDLHSELNLSSLELGDSALYFCASSQGAPETQYFGPGTRLLVL.